One sample yielded the 32 T cell receptor beta chains listed below, sequenced in a study of shared clonotypes between healthy human individuals (TCRdb year 2020). To prepare the library, the immunoSEQ multiplex PCR assay was applied. Entries here come from immuneACCESS through TCRdb and include only in-frame sequences with V and J called. Some clones fail to appear in such tables; in the studies checked, an unresolved V gene covers under half of the shortfall, and the cause of the remainder is unknown. The sample table holds approximately 440,000 clones, of which approximately 71% were seen once. The ten largest clones add up to 12% of the sample. The source material was PBMCs. The origin of the receptors is a woman aged 40 to 55 in good health. Some clones in this sample may be carry-over from other donors' samples.

The genes are TRBV5-4 and TRBJ2-5, with TRBD2 identical over 7 bases. Germline CDR1 is SGHNT and CDR2 is YYREEE (reference sequence). This CDR3 is 12 amino acids long. Germline trimming cut 4 bases from V and 4 bases from J; bases unmatched to any gene: 1. The CDR3: CASSGRAETQYF. CDR3 nucleotides: TGTGCCAGCAGCGGGAGGGCAGAGACCCAGTACTTC.

V gene TRBV2 combines with J gene TRBJ2-2; 7 bases map to TRBD2. CDR1 is SNHLY, CDR2 FYNNEI, per germline. Trimming cost V 6 bases and J 1 base; bases outside gene matches: 2. The CDR3 is made up of 14 amino acids. As DNA, the CDR3 is TGTGCCAGCAGGACTAGCCTGAACACCGGGGAGCTGTTTTTT. It specifies CASRTSLNTGELFF. Looking up the rest from reference TRBV2 and TRBJ2-2 gives the full variable domain: EPEVTQTPSHQVTQMGQEVILRCVPISNHLYFYWYRQILGQKVEFLVSFYNNEISEKSEIFDDQFSVERPDGSNFTLKIRSTKLEDSAMYFCASRTSLNTGELFFGEGSRLTVL.

This clone came up a few times. This chain uses TRBV7-9 with TRBJ2-7; 13 bases map to TRBD2. Germline trimming cut 5 bases from V and 0 bases from J; bases unmatched to any gene: 4. The CDR3 runs to 16 residues. Per germline, CDR1 SEHNR and CDR2 FQNEAQ (reference sequence). CDR3: CASSKGLAGNSYEQYF. The CDR3 coding sequence is TGTGCCAGCAGCAAGGGACTAGCGGGAAACTCCTACGAGCAGTACTTC. Looking up the rest from reference TRBV7-9 and TRBJ2-7 gives the full variable domain: DTGVSQNPRHKITKRGQNVTFRCDPISEHNRLYWYRQTLGQGPEFLTYFQNEAQLEKSRLLSDRFSAERPKGSFSTLEIQRTEQGDSAMYLCASSKGLAGNSYEQYFGPGTRLTVT.

The chain combines TRBV6-5 with TRBJ2-7, with D possibly called TRBD1 or TRBD2 (5 bases each). The length of the CDR3 is 15 residues. Germline CDR1 and CDR2: MNHEY and SVGAGI. V was trimmed by 2 bases and J by 0 bases, leaving 11 bases between them. CDR3 in DNA: TGTGCCAGCAGTTACCGCCGGGGCAGCTCCTACGAGCAGTACTTC. It is translated as CASSYRRGSSYEQYF.

The chain links TRBV10-2 to TRBJ2-7; TRBD2 matches at 8 bases. Unmatched junction bases numbered 14, after V lost 6 bases and J lost 4 bases. The CDR3 runs 16 residues. Germline V gene data show CDR1 as WSHSY and CDR2 as SAAADI. This CDR3 is CASSQTGSGRWYEQYF. CDR3 bases: TGCGCCAGCAGCCAGACGGGGAGCGGGAGATGGTACGAGCAGTACTTC.

The V call is TRBV19, the J call TRBJ1-3; TRBD1 is a possible D gene (6 bases). The CDR3 extends over 14 amino acids. Trimming took off 3 bases at V and 6 bases at J, with 12 bases between the two ends. In germline, CDR1 is LNHDA, CDR2 SQIVND (reference sequence). CDR3 loop: CASSIRTAENTIYF. The CDR3 coding sequence is TGTGCCAGTAGTATTCGGACAGCTGAAAACACCATATATTTT.

The gene calls are TRBV12-5 and TRBJ2-3; 12 bases align to TRBD2. Unmatched junction bases numbered 4, after V lost 6 bases and J lost 0 bases. The CDR3 has 16 amino acids. Germline values: CDR1 LGHNT, CDR2 FRNRAP. CDR3 loop: CASGPGLAGSTDTQYF. The CDR3 bases are TGTGCTAGTGGCCCAGGACTAGCGGGGAGCACAGATACGCAGTATTTT.

This clone occurred a few times. V and J are TRBV5-4 and TRBJ1-4; 7 positions agree with TRBD1. Germline lookup yields CDR1 SGHNT and CDR2 YYREEE (reference sequence). V was pared by 3 bases and J by 8 bases, with 1 base of the junction left unmatched. This CDR3 contains 12 residues. The CDR3 protein is CASSSRGEKLFF. DNA for the CDR3: TGTGCCAGCAGCTCCAGGGGGGAAAAACTGTTTTTT.

In regard to this clone: One base separates it from a far larger clone, so it is likely a read error. This specimen includes other DNA sequences encoding the same CDR3. The chain uses TRBV29-1 and TRBJ1-2; D is uncertain. This CDR3 is built from 15 residues. Trimming cost V 6 bases and J 2 bases, with 19 bases left between them. CDR1 is SQVTM and CDR2 is ANQGSEA in the germline V gene. The CDR3 here is CSVQPGPRGNYGYTF. The DNA for the CDR3 is TGCAGCGTCCAGCCGGGCCCGCGGGGAAACTATGGCTACACCTTC.

V and J are TRBV29-1 and TRBJ2-2; D gene ambiguous. From germline, CDR1 is SQVTM and CDR2 ANQGSEA. Trimming took 8 bases from V and 3 from J, leaving 4 bases between them. This CDR3 contains 10 residues. CDR3 in amino acids: CSPDTGELFF. The CDR3 DNA sequence: TGCAGCCCAGACACCGGGGAGCTGTTTTTT.

The chain is built from TRBV2 and TRBJ2-5; perhaps TRBD2 as D (6 bases). The J call may not be correct, given that the DNA end is closer to TRBJ2-7. The CDR3 contains 14 residues. Germline CDR1 and CDR2: SNHLY and FYNNEI. This CDR3 is CASSFFGSSYEQYF. The CDR3 coding sequence is TGTGCCAGCAGTTTTTTCGGGAGCTCCTACGAGCAGTACTTC.

This clone was seen more than once but under ten times. A far more abundant clone sits one base away, making this likely a read error. The rearrangement links TRBV5-1 to TRBJ1-1; the D is unclear. Trimming shortened V by 3 bases and J by 6 bases, and 18 bases separated the two germline ends. Germline assignment: CDR1 SGHRS and CDR2 YFSETQ. The CDR3 totals 15 residues. The CDR3 bases are TGCGCCAGCAGCTGGGCGGTTGACGGCCCGTCTGAAGCTTTCTTT. Translated: CASSWAVDGPSEAFF.

V is TRBV18 and J is TRBJ2-3; D possibly corresponds to TRBD1 (6 bases). Trimming removed 3 bases at V and 5 bases at J, with 9 bases between. Germline V lookup: CDR1 KGHSH, CDR2 LQKENI. The CDR3 consists of 13 residues. CDR3 region: CASSPGAVDTQYF. As DNA, the CDR3 is TGTGCCAGCTCACCGGGGGCAGTAGATACGCAGTATTTT.

This chain connects TRBV5-1 to TRBJ2-7, with 14 bases lining up with TRBD2. The germline CDR1 and CDR2 sequences are SGHRS and YFSETQ. This CDR3 is 15 amino acids long. With V trimmed by 3 bases and J by 2 bases, 1 base remained unmatched. The CDR3 coding sequence is TGCGCCAGCAGCTGGACTAGCGGGGGGACCTACGAGCAGTACTTC. It yields the protein CASSWTSGGTYEQYF.

The rearrangement links TRBV11-2 to TRBJ2-7; possibly TRBD2 for D (6 bases). The CDR3 loop spans 15 amino acids. V was pared by 3 bases and J by 3 bases, with 15 bases between. Germline CDR1 and CDR2: SGHAT and FQNNGV. The CDR3 spells CASSLGTHTDYEQYF. In nucleotides, the CDR3 is TGTGCCAGCAGCTTGGGGACTCATACTGACTACGAGCAGTACTTC.

The chain combines TRBV28 with TRBJ2-7; no firm D call. Trimming removed 7 bases at V and 3 bases at J, with 19 bases between. This CDR3 is 15 amino acids long. CDR1 MDHEN and CDR2 SYDVKM come from the germline V gene. DNA of the CDR3: TGTGCCAGCAAGGAGAACAAGCGTCTCGACTACGAGCAGTACTTC. Encoded protein: CASKENKRLDYEQYF.

The CDR3 bases are TGTGCCAGCAGTCCTTTGAGAGGGGGAGGAGTTTACAATGAGCAGTTCTTC. This codes for CASSPLRGGGVYNEQFF. The chain uses TRBV28 and TRBJ2-1; either TRBD1 or TRBD2 may fit D (6 bases each). Germline CDR1 and CDR2: MDHEN and SYDVKM. V lost 5 bases, J lost 4 bases, and 21 bases lay in between. The CDR3 loop spans 17 amino acids. Filled out from reference TRBV28 and TRBJ2-1, the complete variable domain reads DVKVTQSSRYLVKRTGEKVFLECVQDMDHENMFWYRQDPGLGLRLIYFSYDVKMKEKGDIPEGYSVSREKKERFSLILESASTNQTSMYLCASSPLRGGGVYNEQFFGPGTRLTVL.

The rearrangement joins TRBV30 to TRBJ2-5; D is ambiguous. From germline, CDR1 is GTSNPN and CDR2 SVGIG (reference sequence). This CDR3 has 12 amino acids. Trimming shortened V by 3 bases and J by 0 bases, and 5 bases separated the two germline ends. CDR3 loop: CAWSPHQETQYF. In DNA, the CDR3 is TGTGCCTGGAGCCCGCACCAAGAGACCCAGTACTTC.

This clone was observed once. Since a far larger clone is one base different, this is likely a read error. This chain uses TRBV7-9 with TRBJ2-7; tentative D call: TRBD2 (5 bases). The CDR3 has 14 amino acids. The germline CDR1 and CDR2 sequences are SEHNR and FQNEAQ (reference sequence). CDR3 protein: CASSGSTGWAERYF. The CDR3 nucleotides are TGTGCCAGCAGCGGAAGCACGGGATGGGCCGAGCGGTACTTC.

The CDR3 sequence is CASSFQPNEQFF. As DNA, the CDR3 is TGTGCCAGCAGCTTTCAACCCAATGAGCAGTTCTTC. The chain carries TRBV7-2 and TRBJ2-1; D call uncertain. The V and J ends lost 3 bases and 6 bases respectively, with 6 bases between them. The CDR3 runs to 12 residues. CDR1 is SGHTA and CDR2 is FQGNSA in the germline V gene.

Notes on this clone: No conserved phenylalanine or tryptophan is present at the end of the CDR3, so a read error is the likely explanation. This chain uses TRBV13 with TRBJ2-7; no clear D gene. The CDR3 extends over 12 amino acids. From germline, CDR1 is PRHDT and CDR2 FYEKMQ (reference sequence). V dropped 4 bases and J dropped 1 base, with 5 bases sitting between them. The CDR3 here is CASSSISYEQYL. As DNA, the CDR3 is TGTGCCAGCAGCTCCATATCCTACGAGCAGTACCTC.

This clone was detected only a few times. V is TRBV10-3 and J is TRBJ2-3, with D possibly being TRBD2 (5 bases). The CDR3 has 15 residues. From germline, CDR1 is ENHRY and CDR2 SYGVKD. V shed 5 bases and J shed 3 bases, with 15 bases lying between them. The DNA for the CDR3 is TGTGCCATCAGTAACCTCGGACTGGGGACAGATACGCAGTATTTT. Protein product: CAISNLGLGTDTQYF.

This rearrangement joins TRBV18 to TRBJ2-1; 14 positions agree with TRBD2. V lost 1 base, J lost 5 bases, and 16 bases stayed unmatched. In germline, CDR1 is KGHSH, CDR2 LQKENI. There are 21 residues in the CDR3. In DNA, the CDR3 is TGTGCCAGCTCACCACGAGTCCTGGGACTAGCGGGAGTCCGGGCAGACAATGAGCAGTTCTTC. Translating gives CASSPRVLGLAGVRADNEQFF.

This clone was recorded at least ten times. V and J are TRBV25-1 and TRBJ1-5; D possibly corresponds to TRBD1 (6 bases). The CDR3 is 14 amino acids. Germline values: CDR1 MGHDK, CDR2 SYGVNS. Between the trimmed V and J ends, which lost 2 bases and 6 bases, there was a span of 11 bases. Written as DNA, the CDR3 is TGTGCCAGCAGTGAAAGGGGGGGGGTTCAGCCCCAGCATTTT. Its translation is CASSERGGVQPQHF.

The CDR3 loop is CASSTFSYNEQFF. In DNA form, the CDR3 reads TGTGCCAGCAGCACCTTCTCCTACAATGAGCAGTTCTTC. The rearrangement links TRBV7-9 to TRBJ2-1; D not certain. Germline CDR1 and CDR2: SEHNR and FQNEAQ (reference sequence). V lost 5 bases and J lost 0, with 5 bases in between. The CDR3 runs to 13 residues.

Only a few counts were recorded for this clone. This rearrangement joins TRBV18 to TRBJ1-4; 8 nucleotides match TRBD1. Germline V gives CDR1 KGHSH, CDR2 LQKENI. The CDR3 runs 15 residues. V lost 3 bases, J lost 6 bases, and 6 bases stayed unmatched. CDR3 region: CASSPNQGADEKLFF. The CDR3, as DNA: TGTGCCAGCTCACCGAATCAGGGGGCGGATGAAAAACTGTTTTTT.

This chain links TRBV4-1 with TRBJ2-2, with 9 positions matching TRBD2. Germline V gene lookup returns CDR1 MGHRA and CDR2 YSYEKL. The CDR3 has 21 residues. J gave up 6 bases and V 4 bases, and 24 bases lay outside the gene matches. DNA for the CDR3: TGCGCCAGCAGCCCCTCAAAGCTCATATGGCGGGAGGGGTTGGTGTCCGGGGAGCTGTTTTTT. Residues: CASSPSKLIWREGLVSGELFF.

This chain links TRBV13 with TRBJ1-1; D is possibly TRBD1 (5 bases). CDR1 is PRHDT and CDR2 is FYEKMQ in the germline V gene (reference sequence). This CDR3 is built from 11 residues. V was shortened by 3 bases and J by 8 bases, with 7 bases between the two germline ends. In nucleotides, the CDR3 is TGTGCCAGCAGCTTGGGACGGGAAGCTTTCTTT. It is translated as CASSLGREAFF. The full variable domain, in which reference TRBV13 and TRBJ1-1 provide the parts outside the CDR3, is AAGVIQSPRHLIKEKRETATLKCYPIPRHDTVYWYQQGPGQDPQFLISFYEKMQSDKGSIPDRFSAQQFSDYHSELNMSSLELGDSALYFCASSLGREAFFGQGTRLTVV.

As regards this clone: With only one base between it and a far larger clone, this is likely a read error. The chain carries TRBV29-1 and TRBJ2-7, with 7 positions matching TRBD1. Germline assignment: CDR1 SQVTM and CDR2 ANQGSEA. This CDR3 has 14 residues. This CDR3 reads CSALRGTALDEQHF. Written as DNA, the CDR3 is TGCAGCGCCCTGAGGGGGACAGCCTTGGACGAGCAGCACTTC.

The CDR3: CASSWTGNNTEAFF. The DNA for the CDR3 is TGTGCCAGCAGTTGGACAGGAAATAACACTGAAGCTTTCTTT. This chain joins TRBV28 and TRBJ1-1, with 7 positions matching TRBD1. Trimming removed 4 bases from V and 2 bases from J; junction bases left unmatched: 4. CDR1 is MDHEN and CDR2 is SYDVKM in the germline V gene. The CDR3 sequence is 14 residues long.

This chain connects TRBV9 to TRBJ2-7, with D perhaps matching TRBD1 (5 bases). CDR3 size: 14 residues. V dropped 0 bases and J dropped 4 bases, with 11 bases sitting between them. The germline V gene has CDR1 SGDLS and CDR2 YYNGEE. CDR3 sequence: CASSVETGPYEQYF. The CDR3 DNA sequence: TGTGCCAGCAGCGTAGAAACAGGACCTTACGAGCAGTACTTC.

Many counts were recorded for this clone. The rearrangement links TRBV5-6 to TRBJ2-5, with D possibly being TRBD2 (5 bases). The J call is uncertain, as TRBJ2-7 better fits the DNA end. CDR1 and CDR2 from the germline V gene are SGHDT and YYEEEE. The CDR3 length is 15 residues. CDR3 nucleotide sequence: TGTGCCAGCAGCTGGACCCGGGAAAACTCCTACGAGCAGTACTTC. This codes for CASSWTRENSYEQYF.